The 25 T cell receptor beta chains in this list originate from one sample, sequenced in a study of response to subunit inactivated influenza vaccine. MiXCR, run by TCRdb on the RT-PCR reads, gives a single entry per CDR3 protein. The sample lists about 570,000 distinct CDR3 sequences, around 11% seen once, with roughly 10% in the top ten. The starting material was PBMCs from blood, obtained on the day of vaccination. The receptor set was obtained from a man between 45 and 60 years old who received an inactivated influenza vaccine.

CDR3 nucleotides: TGTGCCAGCAGGGGCGGGGGCCAGAGCTCCTACGAGCAGTACTTC. Its translation: CASRGGGQSSYEQYF. The chain carries TRBV12-3 or TRBV12-4 and TRBJ2-7; tentatively, D is TRBD2 (7 bases). The CDR3 consists of 15 residues. Trimming removed 6 bases at V and 0 bases at J, with 15 bases between.

This clonotype was recorded at least ten times. The chain employs TRBV20-1 and TRBJ2-1; possible D gene TRBD2, 6 bases. This CDR3 spans 15 amino acids. Germline CDR1 and CDR2: DFQATT and SNEGSKA (reference sequence). With 0 bases removed from V and 7 bases from J, the gap between germline ends came to 16 bases. CDR3 nucleotide sequence: TGCAGTGCTAGAGATAGCGGTCCCCGTGGGAATGAGCAGTTCTTC. The encoded protein is CSARDSGPRGNEQFF.

This clonotype was seen only a few times. The chain links TRBV20-1 to TRBJ2-7, with TRBD1 identical over 9 bases. V was clipped by 5 bases and J by 3 bases; unmatched bases: 8. This CDR3 spans 14 amino acids. Germline-derived CDR1 and CDR2 are DFQATT and SNEGSKA (reference sequence). CDR3 sequence reads: CSAPNRGRNYEQYF. The DNA for the CDR3 is TGCAGTGCTCCAAACAGGGGGCGGAACTACGAGCAGTACTTC.

This clonotype was counted a few times. This chain links TRBV6-2 or TRBV6-3 with TRBJ2-1; TRBD2 matches at 12 bases. J gave up 10 bases and V 4 bases, and 8 bases lay outside the gene matches. Per germline, CDR1 MNHEY and CDR2 SVGEGT. The CDR3 loop spans 15 amino acids. The CDR3 bases are TGTGCCAGCAGTTGGGGGTGGACTAGCGGGAACGAGCAGTTCTTC. It yields the protein CASSWGWTSGNEQFF.

This clonotype showed up just once. This may stem from a read error, because a much larger clone lies one nucleotide away. The chain employs TRBV12-3 or TRBV12-4 and TRBJ1-2; D is perhaps TRBD1 (5 bases). The CDR3 is 13 residues long. V lost 11 bases and J 7 bases, leaving 20 bases between the germline ends. The CDR3 DNA reads as TGTGCCTCTCGGGACCGTCCCGAGGGTGGCTACACCTTC. Translated: CASRDRPEGGYTF.

A few counts support this clonotype. This chain uses TRBV5-6 with TRBJ2-7; tentatively, D is TRBD2 (6 bases). The germline V gene encodes CDR1 SGHDT and CDR2 YYEEEE. Trimming removed 1 base from V and 0 bases from J, with 11 bases in between. The CDR3 sequence is 15 residues long. The CDR3 DNA sequence: TGTGCCAGCAGCTTGAGACTAGACCTCTCCTACGAGCAGTACTTC. As protein: CASSLRLDLSYEQYF.

There are a few counts of this clonotype. The rearrangement joins TRBV12-3 or TRBV12-4 to TRBJ2-1; D is uncertain. V lost 3 bases and J lost 5, with 11 bases in between. This CDR3 has 14 amino acids. CDR3 bases: TGTGCCAGCAGTTTCGGCGGATACCACAATGAGCAGTTCTTC. It encodes CASSFGGYHNEQFF.

The sample holds a few counts of this clonotype. This rearrangement joins TRBV9 to TRBJ1-5; D gene uncertain. The CDR3 runs to 14 residues. Germline loops: CDR1 SGDLS, CDR2 YYNGEE. The ends were cut back, 0 bases at V and 0 bases at J, with 4 bases in the middle. Here the CDR3 reads CASSVGDSNQPQHF. CDR3 coding DNA: TGTGCCAGCAGCGTAGGGGATAGCAATCAGCCCCAGCATTTT.

The V and J genes are TRBV7-2 and TRBJ1-6; D call uncertain. The germline V gene has CDR1 SGHTA and CDR2 FQGNSA. The length of the CDR3 is 12 residues. Trimming removed 7 bases from V and 14 bases from J, with 15 bases in between. The CDR3: CASTSNWRTLHF. CDR3 in DNA: TGTGCCAGCACCTCAAACTGGCGGACCCTCCACTTT.

The chain has TRBV6-1 and TRBJ2-1; D call uncertain. Per the germline V gene, CDR1 is MNHNS and CDR2 is SASEGT. Trimming shortened V by 7 bases and J by 0 bases, and 10 bases separated the two germline ends. CDR3 length: 14 amino acids. The CDR3 DNA reads as TGTGCCAGCACCTCTTCATACTCCTACAATGAGCAGTTCTTC. Encoded protein: CASTSSYSYNEQFF.

The table lists this clonotype with a few counts. The chain uses TRBV20-1 and TRBJ2-1; 15 bases fit TRBD2. Per the germline V gene, CDR1 is DFQATT and CDR2 is SNEGSKA (reference sequence). This CDR3 contains 12 residues. The CDR3 loop is CGGTSGGFEQFF. The CDR3 nucleotides are TGCGGCGGGACTAGCGGGGGGTTTGAGCAGTTCTTC.

This clonotype came up many times. The chain has TRBV20-1 and TRBJ2-3, with 10 positions matching TRBD2. V lost 2 bases and J lost 1; bases outside the gene matches: 0. CDR3 length: 14 amino acids. Germline V gene sequence: CDR1 DFQATT, CDR2 SNEGSKA (reference sequence). The DNA of the CDR3 is TGCAGTGCTAGAACTAGCGGGGGCACAGATACGCAGTATTTT. Protein product: CSARTSGGTDTQYF.

The chain joins TRBV28 to TRBJ2-7; 13 positions agree with TRBD2. There are 16 residues in the CDR3. Germline trimming cut 5 bases from V and 9 bases from J; bases unmatched to any gene: 13. Germline CDR1 is MDHEN and CDR2 is SYDVKM. CDR3 nucleotides: TGTGCCAGCAGTCCCCGCAGGACTAGCGGGGGCTCGGCGCAGTACTTC. Translating it yields CASSPRRTSGGSAQYF.

This clonotype was recorded a few times. This chain uses TRBV6-2 or TRBV6-3 with TRBJ2-3, with TRBD2 matching 7 bases. From germline, CDR1 is MNHEY and CDR2 SVGEGT. With 7 bases clipped from V and 2 bases from J, the junction kept 6 bases outside the gene matches. The CDR3 runs 14 residues. The CDR3: CASKPAGPTDTQYF. The CDR3 bases are TGTGCCAGCAAACCAGCGGGACCCACAGATACGCAGTATTTT.

This chain links TRBV7-9 with TRBJ2-1, with 9 bases identical to TRBD2. Germline-derived CDR1 and CDR2 are SEHNR and FQNEAQ (reference sequence). CDR3 length: 16 amino acids. After removal of 0 bases from V and 6 bases from J, the junction contained 6 bases not matched to a gene. This CDR3 is CASSLAGLAGTNEQFF. The CDR3 nucleotides are TGTGCCAGCAGCTTAGCGGGGCTAGCGGGAACCAATGAGCAGTTCTTC.

This clonotype has at least ten counts. The chain is built from TRBV7-2 and TRBJ1-1, with unresolved D. The ends were cut back, 1 base at V and 6 bases at J, with 18 bases in the middle. CDR3 length equals 16 residues. CDR1 SGHTA and CDR2 FQGNSA come from the germline V gene. The CDR3, as DNA: TGTGCCAGCAGCTTAGTAAATCGCCAACCCGGCCCTGAAGCTTTCTTT. It encodes CASSLVNRQPGPEAFF.

This clonotype showed up just a few times. The rearrangement joins TRBV7-9 to TRBJ2-5; D may be TRBD2 (6 bases). The CDR3 length is 12 residues. CDR1 and CDR2 from the germline V gene are SEHNR and FQNEAQ (reference sequence). Deletions cut 3 bases from V and 7 bases from J, with 9 bases between. The CDR3 DNA reads TGTGCCAGCAGCTTCCCTAGCGCGACCCAGTACTTC. Residues: CASSFPSATQYF. Combining the CDR3 with reference TRBV7-9 and TRBJ2-5 gives the whole variable domain DTGVSQNPRHKITKRGQNVTFRCDPISEHNRLYWYRQTLGQGPEFLTYFQNEAQLEKSRLLSDRFSAERPKGSFSTLEIQRTEQGDSAMYLCASSFPSATQYFGPGTRLLVL.

The chain joins TRBV7-9 to TRBJ2-2; perhaps TRBD1 as D (6 bases). V lost 5 bases and J lost 4, with 17 bases in between. Germline V CDR1 and CDR2: SEHNR, FQNEAQ (reference sequence). This CDR3 comprises 16 residues. Written as DNA, the CDR3 is TGTGCCAGCAGCCTCGTCCCGGGACACCTCACCGGGGAGCTGTTTTTT. Protein sequence: CASSLVPGHLTGELFF.

The sample holds one count of this clonotype. The genes are TRBV15 and TRBJ2-5; the D gene is possibly TRBD1 (6 bases). This CDR3 is built from 15 residues. V was clipped by 1 base and J by 1 base, with 10 bases between them. Germline lookup yields CDR1 LNHNV and CDR2 YYDKDF (reference sequence). CDR3 coding DNA: TGTGCCACCAGCAGAGCCAGGGGCACCCAAGAGACCCAGTACTTC. Its protein product is CATSRARGTQETQYF.

The rearrangement uses TRBV5-1 and TRBJ2-1; 7 bases align to TRBD2. This CDR3 contains 17 residues. The germline V gene has CDR1 SGHRS and CDR2 YFSETQ. The V gene end was trimmed by 1 base and the J gene end by 3 bases; junction bases not matched to a gene: 10. This chain's CDR3 is CASSLTGPPGGYNEQFF. The CDR3 bases are TGCGCCAGCAGCTTGACGGGACCCCCGGGGGGCTACAATGAGCAGTTCTTC. Supplemented by reference TRBV5-1 and TRBJ2-1, the full variable domain reads KAGVTQTPRYLIKTRGQQVTLSCSPISGHRSVSWYQQTPGQGLQFLFEYFSETQRNKGNFPGRFSGRQFSNSRSEMNVSTLELGDSALYLCASSLTGPPGGYNEQFFGPGTRLTVL.

The chain is built from TRBV7-9 and TRBJ1-1; D uncertain. The germline V gene encodes CDR1 SEHNR and CDR2 FQNEAQ (reference sequence). Trimming removed 6 bases from V and 0 bases from J, with 8 bases in between. CDR3 length: 13 amino acids. CDR3 DNA sequence: TGTGCCAGCAGAGGAGACGTGAACACTGAAGCTTTCTTT. Its protein product is CASRGDVNTEAFF.

This clonotype was counted at least ten times. This chain links TRBV11-2 with TRBJ2-1, with D unresolved. The ends were cut back, 3 bases at V and 6 bases at J, with 6 bases in the middle. The germline CDR1 and CDR2 sequences are SGHAT and FQNNGV. The CDR3 is made up of 12 amino acids. The CDR3 DNA reads as TGTGCCAGCAGCTTTGGCCTCAATGAGCAGTTCTTC. The encoded protein is CASSFGLNEQFF.

Here the CDR3 DNA reads TGTGCCAGCAGCTTGGAAGGGAGAGCGGATTCACCCCTCCACTTT. Protein: CASSLEGRADSPLHF. V usage is TRBV5-5 and J usage is TRBJ1-6, with D unclear. The V gene's germline CDR1 is SGHKS and CDR2 YYEKEE (reference sequence). This CDR3 is 15 amino acids long. Trimming stripped 0 bases from V and 8 bases from J, with 12 bases between.

Remarks on this clonotype: A read error is possible here, since a much larger clone lies one base away. The V gene is TRBV24-1, the J gene TRBJ2-1, with 16 bases identical to TRBD2. Germline V gene sequence: CDR1 KGHDR, CDR2 SFDVKD. CDR3 length equals 17 residues. V gave up 5 bases and J gave up 9 bases; unmatched junction bases: 9. The CDR3 spells CATSVLGTSGRAVEQFF. Here the CDR3 DNA reads TGTGCCACCAGTGTCCTAGGGACTAGCGGGAGGGCCGTTGAGCAGTTCTTC.

The chain is built from TRBV7-2 and TRBJ2-7, with unresolved D. Germline CDR1 and CDR2: SGHTA and FQGNSA. V was cut by 5 bases and J by 3 bases, with 8 bases left in between. This CDR3 is 12 amino acids long. The DNA for the CDR3 is TGTGCCAGCAGCCCCCCTAACTACGAGCAGTACTTC. This translates into CASSPPNYEQYF.